This T cell receptor (beta chain) was sequenced in a study of shared clonotypes between healthy human individuals. For sorted subsets, about 190 ng DNA per replicate equaled around 30,000 T cell genomes. Libraries were prepared by immunoSEQ multiplex PCR; TCRdb keeps only in-frame clonotypes and omits some of them. The table shows 980,000 or so clones, with approximately 80% occurring only once. This CDR3 is built from 17 residues. The V gene end was trimmed by 2 bases and the J gene end by 8 bases; junction bases not matched to a gene: 7. Germline CDR1 is SGHVS and CDR2 is FQNEAQ. General observations from the study: Non-shared clonotypes had lower generation probabilities than clonotypes shared by all four sorted-subset donors.

About this clone itself: No antigen is known for it.

Participating donors were healthy, HIV-negative adults free of recent acute infections or vaccinations. The study drew all its donors from Caucasian adults living in Nashville, Tennessee. This TCR was recovered from a man younger than 30 in good health. The sequenced sample was memory CD4+ T cells sorted from blood. Subset of the sample: CD45RA-negative fraction. V is TRBV7-8 and J is TRBJ2-2; 14 bases align to TRBD2. Here the CDR3 reads CASSLTGTSGSWGELFF. Here the CDR3 DNA reads TGTGCCAGCAGCTTAACTGGGACTAGCGGGAGTTGGGGGGAGCTGTTTTTT.